This record looks at one T cell receptor beta chain sequence and its context. Trimming removed 2 bases at V and 0 bases at J, with 11 bases between. The V gene's germline CDR1 is SGHNT and CDR2 YYREEE (reference sequence). CDR3 length: 15 amino acids. The sample belongs to a study of blood T cell repertoires in COVID-19. Whole-study context: Some COVID-19 samples were acute and others convalescent; all came from the United States, Italy and Spain.

Donors were grouped by their self-reported clinical history. The study counted Cohort 3 donors as recovered given two negative PCRs, clearance, or symptom resolution. Using immunoSEQ multiplex PCR, the repertoire was profiled, and TCRdb retains in-frame clones only, with some absent. Of under 150,000 clones detected, 75% to 90% appear once; the ten largest clones hold about 18%. The chain uses TRBV5-4 and TRBJ2-5; D might be TRBD2 (5 bases). This TCR derives from a man in his thirties or forties who had recovered from COVID-19. Input material: PBMCs or T cells enriched from blood (not recorded which). The CDR3 DNA follows: TGTGCCAGCAGCTTTCCTGAGGGTAACCAAGAGACCCAGTACTTC. Its translation is CASSFPEGNQETQYF. The full variable domain, in which reference TRBV5-4 and TRBJ2-5 provide the parts outside the CDR3, is ETGVTQSPTHLIKTRGQQVTLRCSSQSGHNTVSWYQQALGQGPQFIFQYYREEENGRGNFPPRFSGLQFPNYSSELNVNALELDDSALYLCASSFPEGNQETQYFGPGTRLLVL.